Shown below are 19 T cell receptor beta chains from a single sample sequenced in a study of OX40 agonist ivuxolimab in advanced cancers. The method was immunoSEQ multiplex PCR; TCRdb's version includes in-frame clones alone and lacks a portion of them. Of fewer than 200,000 clones detected, 94% appear once; the ten largest clones hold about 0.3%. The sequences come from CD4+ or CD8+ T cells sorted from blood, collected in a trial of the OX40 agonist ivuxolimab. The receptor source for this set is an adult with an advanced solid tumor such as melanoma, head and neck, liver or kidney cancer.

The chain is built from TRBV4-3 and TRBJ1-5, with a weak D call TRBD1 (5 bases). The CDR3 covers 14 residues. Germline values: CDR1 LGHNA, CDR2 YSLEER. Trimming pared 4 bases from V and 5 bases from J, leaving 12 bases between. Here the CDR3 reads CASSLERGYQPQHF. CDR3 in DNA: TGCGCCAGCAGCCTCGAGCGGGGGTATCAGCCCCAGCATTTT.

The genes are TRBV6-5 and TRBJ2-2, with D uncertain. The CDR3 is 15 residues long. Germline assignment: CDR1 MNHEY and CDR2 SVGAGI. Trimming took 2 bases from V and 0 from J, leaving 7 bases between them. The CDR3, as DNA: TGTGCCAGCAGTTACCGATCGTCGAACACCGGGGAGCTGTTTTTT. Translated, it gives CASSYRSSNTGELFF.

The chain combines TRBV14 with TRBJ2-5, with 7 bases that match TRBD1. The end of the DNA aligns better with TRBJ2-7, so the J call may be wrong. From germline, CDR1 is SGHDN and CDR2 FVKESK. The CDR3 consists of 16 residues. CDR3 in amino acids: CASSQEQGTFHYEQYF. DNA of the CDR3: TGTGCCAGCAGCCAAGAACAGGGGACCTTCCACTACGAGCAGTACTTC.

The chain links TRBV7-7 to TRBJ2-5, with TRBD1 matching 10 bases. Germline trimming cut 5 bases from V and 3 bases from J; bases unmatched to any gene: 6. Looked up from germline, CDR1 is SSHAT and CDR2 is FNYEAQ (reference sequence). CDR3 size: 15 residues. This CDR3 reads CASSRLGTGEETQYF. Written as DNA, the CDR3 is TGTGCCAGCAGCCGACTTGGGACAGGGGAAGAGACCCAGTACTTC.

The chain couples TRBV18 to TRBJ1-4; a possible D gene is TRBD1 (5 bases). This CDR3 spans 13 amino acids. The ends were cut back, 4 bases at V and 7 bases at J, with 10 bases in the middle. CDR1 and CDR2 (germline): KGHSH, LQKENI. The CDR3 loop is CASSRAGLEKLFF. The CDR3 region has the DNA TGTGCCAGCTCACGGGCAGGGCTTGAAAAACTGTTTTTT.

The J gene is TRBJ2-3, the V gene TRBV10-3; a possible D gene is TRBD2 (6 bases). V lost 4 bases and J lost 0, with 8 bases in between. Per the germline V gene, CDR1 is ENHRY and CDR2 is SYGVKD. The CDR3 runs 14 residues. CDR3 coding DNA: TGTGCCATCAGTGGGGGGGTAAGCACAGATACGCAGTATTTT. It encodes CAISGGVSTDTQYF.

V and J are TRBV18 and TRBJ1-1; D remains ambiguous. CDR1 and CDR2 from the germline V gene are KGHSH and LQKENI. Trimming removed 2 bases from V and 0 bases from J, with 4 bases in between. CDR3 length equals 13 residues. The CDR3 DNA is TGTGCCAGCTCACCAGGGGTGAACACTGAAGCTTTCTTT. Its protein product is CASSPGVNTEAFF.

Points on this clone: The same CDR3 also results from other DNA sequences found in this sample. The rearrangement joins TRBV7-9 to TRBJ2-3, with D hard to call. This CDR3 has 12 amino acids. The ends were cut back, 4 bases at V and 3 bases at J, with 5 bases in the middle. Germline values: CDR1 SEHNR, CDR2 FQNEAQ (reference sequence). This chain's CDR3 is CASSSSTDTQYF. In DNA form, the CDR3 reads TGTGCCAGCAGCTCCTCAACAGATACGCAGTATTTT.

This clone was seen a single time. The V call is TRBV18, the J call TRBJ1-1, with a tentative D call TRBD1 (6 bases). The CDR3 loop spans 16 amino acids. Trimming cost V 3 bases and J 3 bases, with 17 bases left between them. Germline V CDR1 and CDR2: KGHSH, LQKENI. For the CDR3, the DNA is TGTGCCAGCTCACCTCGACAGGATGGGGCTGACACTGAAGCTTTCTTT. Its translation is CASSPRQDGADTEAFF. Supplemented by reference TRBV18 and TRBJ1-1, the full variable domain reads NAGVMQNPRHLVRRRGQEARLRCSPMKGHSHVYWYRQLPEEGLKFMVYLQKENIIDESGMPKERFSAEFPKEGPSILRIQQVVRGDSAAYFCASSPRQDGADTEAFFGQGTRLTVV.

Written as DNA, the CDR3 is TGTGCCAGCAGCCAAGATAAAGTGGCAGGGACCGGGGAGCTGTTTTTT. This codes for CASSQDKVAGTGELFF. The V call is TRBV14, the J call TRBJ2-2, with D possibly matching TRBD1 (5 bases). The V end was cut by 0 bases, the J end by 5 bases, with 13 bases between. CDR3 length: 16 residues. Germline values: CDR1 SGHDN, CDR2 FVKESK.

V and J are TRBV6-1 and TRBJ2-5, with D perhaps matching TRBD1 (5 bases). V was shortened by 7 bases and J by 3 bases, with 6 bases between the two germline ends. Germline lookup yields CDR1 MNHNS and CDR2 SASEGT. This CDR3 has 11 amino acids. The CDR3 nucleotides are TGTGCCAGCAAGACAGAAGAGACCCAGTACTTC. This translates into CASKTEETQYF.

This sequence joins TRBV30 and TRBJ1-6; TRBD1 agrees at 8 bases. J gave up 7 bases and V 4 bases, and 6 bases lay outside the gene matches. The CDR3 extends over 14 amino acids. Germline loops: CDR1 GTSNPN, CDR2 SVGIG (reference sequence). The CDR3 DNA sequence: TGTGCCTGGACCCTAGGGACAGGAAATTCACCCCTCCACTTT. It is translated as CAWTLGTGNSPLHF.

The chain is built from TRBV4-2 and TRBJ2-2; 9 positions agree with TRBD1. The CDR3 covers 17 residues. The J segment lost 6 bases and the V segment lost 6 bases, leaving 14 bases of the junction unmatched. Germline-derived CDR1 and CDR2 are LGHNA and YNFKEQ. The CDR3 sequence is CASRSPRGTGRPGELFF. The CDR3 region has the DNA TGTGCCAGCAGATCCCCGAGGGGGACAGGGCGGCCCGGGGAGCTGTTTTTT.

The V call is TRBV5-4, the J call TRBJ1-1; D is perhaps TRBD1 (5 bases). This CDR3 has 15 residues. The V gene's germline CDR1 is SGHNT and CDR2 YYREEE (reference sequence). Trimming removed 0 bases from V and 5 bases from J, with 14 bases in between. CDR3 residues: CASSLVGQGWTEAFF. CDR3 sequence (DNA): TGTGCCAGCAGCTTGGTCGGGCAGGGATGGACTGAAGCTTTCTTT.

This clone appeared once. This same CDR3 is encoded by further DNA sequences in the sample. The chain employs TRBV5-1 and TRBJ2-7; TRBD1 matches 9 bases. With 0 bases clipped from V and 2 bases from J, the junction kept 3 bases outside the gene matches. The CDR3 spans 15 residues. Per the germline V gene, CDR1 is SGHRS and CDR2 is YFSETQ. The CDR3 bases are TGCGCCAGCAGCTTGGAGGGACAGGGTGCCTACGAGCAGTACTTC. Translating it yields CASSLEGQGAYEQYF.

The rearrangement uses TRBV6-5 and TRBJ2-3; tentatively, D is TRBD2 (5 bases). The CDR3 has 15 amino acids. V lost 7 bases to trimming and J lost 1 base, with 15 bases between them. Germline V gene sequence: CDR1 MNHEY, CDR2 SVGAGI. This CDR3 reads CASTSGLGGTDTQYF. In DNA, the CDR3 is TGTGCCAGCACGTCCGGACTTGGGGGCACAGATACGCAGTATTTT.

The gene calls are TRBV5-1 and TRBJ1-4; the D is unclear. With 4 bases removed from V and 4 bases from J, the gap between germline ends came to 8 bases. This CDR3 comprises 13 residues. Looked up from germline, CDR1 is SGHRS and CDR2 is YFSETQ. The CDR3 bases are TGCGCCAGCAGCCCTGACCGTAATGAAAAACTGTTTTTT. Residues: CASSPDRNEKLFF.

J is TRBJ2-7 and V is TRBV28, with 8 bases aligning to TRBD2. V shed 4 bases, J shed 7 bases, and the junction held 9 bases outside the gene matches. Germline V gives CDR1 MDHEN, CDR2 SYDVKM. The CDR3 is 14 amino acids. In DNA, the CDR3 is TGTGCCAGCAGTTCAGGGACTAGAGTGAAGGAGCAGTACTTC. This encodes CASSSGTRVKEQYF. Based on the CDR3 plus reference TRBV28 and TRBJ2-7, the full variable domain is DVKVTQSSRYLVKRTGEKVFLECVQDMDHENMFWYRQDPGLGLRLIYFSYDVKMKEKGDIPEGYSVSREKKERFSLILESASTNQTSMYLCASSSGTRVKEQYFGPGTRLTVT.

V usage is TRBV10-3 and J usage is TRBJ2-7, with TRBD1 identical over 9 bases. The CDR3 has 14 residues. After removal of 4 bases from V and 5 bases from J, the junction contained 6 bases not matched to a gene. Germline CDR1 ENHRY, CDR2 SYGVKD. This CDR3 is CAISARDRVHEQYF. The CDR3 region has the DNA TGTGCCATCAGTGCCCGGGACAGGGTGCACGAGCAGTACTTC.